A single sample gave rise to the 2 T cell receptor beta chains below, sequenced in a study of multiple sclerosis patients with progressive multifocal leukoencephalopathy. Using immunoSEQ multiplex PCR, the repertoire was profiled, and TCRdb retains in-frame clones only, with some absent. The sample carries some 28,000 clones, nearly 90% recorded once. The time point denotes: approximately twelve months of natalizumab therapy. Sequenced material: PBMCs, taken from a patient treated with natalizumab. These receptors were obtained from a human donor with multiple sclerosis.

V gene TRBV30 combines with J gene TRBJ1-5; no clear D. The germline V gene has CDR1 GTSNPN and CDR2 SVGIG (reference sequence). The CDR3 loop spans 14 amino acids. Trimming stripped 1 base from V and 7 bases from J, with 14 bases between. The CDR3 DNA sequence: TGTGCCTGGAGTGGGGAGTCTTACAACCAGCCCCAGCATTTT. Translation gives CAWSGESYNQPQHF.

This chain links TRBV2 with TRBJ1-4; 7 bases agree with TRBD1. The CDR3 extends over 14 amino acids. The V gene end was trimmed by 8 bases and the J gene end by 8 bases; junction bases not matched to a gene: 11. CDR1 SNHLY and CDR2 FYNNEI come from the germline V gene. The CDR3 sequence: CASGRRGWEEKLFF. The CDR3 DNA follows: TGTGCCAGCGGCCGCAGGGGGTGGGAGGAAAAACTGTTTTTT.